This T cell receptor beta chain was recovered during a study of blood T cell repertoires in COVID-19 (dated by TCRdb to about 2020). Turning to the overall study: The collaborator samples originated in the United States, Italy and Spain and spanned the acute and convalescent phases of COVID-19. Where HLA class I and class II types were available, the types were taken from metadata supplied by the sample provider, not from assay-based typing. The material from the prospective study consisted of cDNA or gDNA derived from T cells, B-cell-depleted T cells, or PBMCs. Sample metadata almost always included a de-identified subject ID, COVID-19 status, age in years and sex. The repertoires were released in a freely available public database meant as a resource for research on the immune response to SARS-CoV-2. Subjects who had been exposed to COVID-19, were actively infected with it, or had recovered from it provided the deeply sampled blood TCRbeta repertoires that made up the dataset. The samples were drawn from the first 160 participants of the ongoing ImmuneRACE study and from 1,254 subjects provided by 6 global collaborators.

Participants in the prospective study were aged 18 to 89 years, lived in about two dozen United States geographic areas, and enrolled through a virtual design. Cohort assignment in the prospective study relied on participant-reported clinical history from a screening survey and a study questionnaire. Recovered participants in ImmuneRACE Cohort 3 were defined by two consecutive negative NP/OP PCR tests, clearance by a healthcare professional, or resolution of symptoms. In the prospective study, whole blood, serum and a nasopharyngeal or oropharyngeal swab were collected from each participant by mobile phlebotomists. Additional blood draws and questionnaires over an approximately two-month period could optionally be provided by prospective study participants. Blood samples from the prospective study were shipped frozen or at room temperature prior to DNA extraction. V is reduced by 5 bases and J by 4 bases, leaving a spacing of 12 bases between them. For CDR1 and CDR2, the germline V gene (reference sequence) lists SEHNR and FQNEAQ. Spanning cysteine to phenylalanine, the CDR3 consists of 13 amino acids. Just the 39-base CDR3 DNA is kept, in frame starting at base 1.

A word on this clone: This clone's antigen is unknown. Per-nucleotide qualities are absent, and no much larger clonotype sits a single base away.

Overall study outcomes, separate from this receptor: How much clinical and demographic metadata was included differed by source and by participant, and the metadata was provided uncurated.

The immunoSEQ Assay, a bias-controlled multiplex PCR, was used to amplify TCRbeta CDR3 regions from genomic DNA. Per the authors' processing: The number of nucleated cells in each sample was estimated by amplification of reference gene primers within the assay. Sequence reads were collapsed and filtered to measure the absolute abundance of every unique TCRbeta CDR3 rearrangement. For each sample, productive Simpson clonality was calculated as the square root of Simpson's diversity index across productive rearrangements. TCRdb's version of the immuneACCESS table is confined to in-frame rearrangements and falls short of the full clone set. An unresolved V gene accounts for under half of the shortfall where checked; the remainder is of unknown origin. The V and J calls and clone size are taken from that table; D and trimming were inferred from the DNA. This sample lists around 500,000 clones; 70% to 90% were detected once. The ten most abundant clones make up less than 2% of the sample.

The chain joins TRBV7-9 to TRBJ2-7; a tentative D call is TRBD1 (5 bases match). Material for sequencing was PBMCs or T cells enriched from blood (not recorded which). This sequence was found in a woman in her forties who had recovered from COVID-19. The DNA reads as follows: TGTGCCAGCAGCAGGGGCCTCGGGTACGAGCAGTACTTC. Translated, it reads CASSRGLGYEQYF.